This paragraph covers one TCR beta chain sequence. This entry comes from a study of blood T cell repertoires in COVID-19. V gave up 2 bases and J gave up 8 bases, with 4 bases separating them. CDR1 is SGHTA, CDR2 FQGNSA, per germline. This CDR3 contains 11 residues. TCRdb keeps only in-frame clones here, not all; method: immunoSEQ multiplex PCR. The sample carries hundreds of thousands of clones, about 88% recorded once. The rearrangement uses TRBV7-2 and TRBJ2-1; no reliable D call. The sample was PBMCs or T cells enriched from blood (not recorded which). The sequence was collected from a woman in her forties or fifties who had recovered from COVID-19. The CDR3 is CASSLSDEQFF. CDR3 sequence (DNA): TGTGCCAGCAGCTTATCCGATGAGCAGTTCTTC.